This T cell receptor beta chain came from a study of cytomegalovirus exposure and HLA in healthy donors. Study findings and constraints: Cytomegalovirus association was assigned to more than 150 TCR beta chains. Reportedly, TCR beta sequences accurately predicted HLA-A and HLA-B alleles in most subjects.

CDR1 and CDR2 from the germline V gene are SGHAT and FQNNGV. Trimming stripped 4 bases from V and 9 bases from J, with 7 bases between. The length of the CDR3 is 11 residues. In regard to this clone: Antigen: not known.

A multiplex PCR was run with 60 Vbeta primers and 13 Jbeta primers. Only in-frame clones appear in the TCRdb table, and some are missing; sequencing was by immunoSEQ multiplex PCR. Found here are more than 150,000 clones, more than 60% of them singletons; the top ten hold less than 9.5%. The sequencing input was PBMCs. The clonotype was recovered from a woman between 40 and 55 years old in good health and CMV-seropositive. This rearrangement joins TRBV11-2 to TRBJ2-1, with a possible D match to TRBD2 (5 bases). The CDR3 protein is CASSYGGEQFF. CDR3 coding DNA: TGTGCCAGCAGCTACGGAGGTGAGCAGTTCTTC.